The 16 T cell receptor beta chains below all came from one sample that was sequenced in a study of human T cells and chemical hapten exposure. TCRdb analysed the 5' RACE reads with MiXCR anew, one entry per CDR3 protein. The sample has around 140,000 distinct CDR3 sequences; 4.1% are singletons. Someone pulled total RNA out of unfractionated whole blood. All receptors come from a female donor in good health.

Ten or more counts support this clonotype. V is TRBV5-1 and J is TRBJ2-3, with D possibly TRBD1 on 6 matching bases. Germline-derived CDR1 and CDR2 are SGHRS and YFSETQ. This CDR3 contains 15 residues. V was trimmed by 6 bases and J by 3 bases, leaving 17 bases between them. The CDR3 region is CASNARWGRTDTQYF. DNA of the CDR3: TGCGCCAGCAACGCCCGGTGGGGGCGGACAGATACGCAGTATTTT.

The table lists this clonotype with many counts. The chain combines TRBV20-1 with TRBJ1-1; the match to TRBD1 covers 8 bases. CDR3 size: 12 residues. CDR1 and CDR2 from the germline V gene are DFQATT and SNEGSKA (reference sequence). J gave up 8 bases and V 3 bases, and 5 bases lay outside the gene matches. Here the CDR3 reads CSASPGQGEAFF. The CDR3 nucleotides read TGCAGTGCTAGTCCCGGACAGGGAGAAGCTTTCTTT.

This clonotype appeared many times. CDR3 in amino acids: CASSLGPTGGQTYGYTF. The CDR3 DNA reads as TGTGCCAGCAGCTTGGGACCCACAGGGGGACAGACCTATGGCTACACCTTC. V and J are TRBV5-5 and TRBJ1-2; TRBD1 matches 8 bases. Germline V gene sequence: CDR1 SGHKS, CDR2 YYEKEE (reference sequence). The CDR3 extends over 17 amino acids. Trimming removed 0 bases from V and 4 bases from J; junction bases left unmatched: 11.

The rearrangement links TRBV7-3 to TRBJ2-3, with D possibly called TRBD1 or TRBD2 (6 bases each). The CDR3 consists of 14 residues. Germline-derived CDR1 and CDR2 are SGHTA and FQGTGA. Trimming left V 5 bases short and J 2 bases short, with 11 bases between. The CDR3 DNA follows: TGTGCCAGCAGCAGAGGGGGGACCACAGATACGCAGTATTTT. This gives the protein CASSRGGTTDTQYF.

This clonotype was observed many times. The chain uses TRBV6-2 or TRBV6-3 and TRBJ1-1; no firm D call. The CDR3 has 11 amino acids. Germline CDR1 reads MNHEY; CDR2 reads SVGEGT. V was shortened by 8 bases and J by 8 bases, with 12 bases between the two germline ends. The CDR3 here is CASAKVREAFF. For the CDR3, the DNA is TGTGCCAGCGCGAAAGTCCGGGAAGCTTTCTTT.

In this sample, this clonotype turned up many times. This sequence joins TRBV12-3 or TRBV12-4 and TRBJ2-3; 10 positions match TRBD1. The V gene end was trimmed by 5 bases and the J gene end by 1 base; junction bases not matched to a gene: 12. This CDR3 is 18 amino acids long. The CDR3 DNA reads TGTGCCAGCAGTCTGCCCACCGACAGGGGGCTGGGCACAGATACGCAGTATTTT. Translation: CASSLPTDRGLGTDTQYF.

This clonotype was recorded a few times. V gene TRBV27 combines with J gene TRBJ2-2; 9 nucleotides agree with TRBD2. Germline values: CDR1 MNHEY, CDR2 SMNVEV (reference sequence). J gave up 2 bases and V 7 bases, and 8 bases lay outside the gene matches. The CDR3 is made up of 16 amino acids. CDR3 DNA: TGTGCCAGCACAAAAGCGGGGGGCCTTAACACCGGGGAGCTGTTTTTT. This gives the protein CASTKAGGLNTGELFF.

This clonotype is a singleton in its sample. A much larger clone lies a single base off, so this may be a read error. This chain joins TRBV12-3 or TRBV12-4 and TRBJ2-1; D is possibly TRBD1 or TRBD2 (5 bases each). Between the trimmed V and J ends, which lost 4 bases and 12 bases, there was a span of 16 bases. The CDR3 loop spans 13 amino acids. CDR3 DNA: TGTGCCAGCAGTTACTATGAGAGGGGTGGGCAGTTCTTC. Its translation is CASSYYERGGQFF.

This clonotype was seen ten or more times. The CDR3 region has the DNA TGTGCCAGCAGTGAAAAGGTTACGGCCCTCCACTTT. Its protein product is CASSEKVTALHF. The V and J genes are TRBV6-1 and TRBJ1-6; no clear D gene. From germline, CDR1 is MNHNS and CDR2 SASEGT. The CDR3 runs 12 residues. The V and J ends lost 2 bases and 14 bases respectively, with 10 bases between them.

At least ten counts were recorded for this clonotype. Lacking the conserved final phenylalanine or tryptophan, this CDR3 likely reflects a read error. No DNA is shown, since the ends of the CDR3 on it are uncertain; the CDR3 is the one TCRdb lists. Here the CDR3 reads CASSWVFFGPLPL. V usage is TRBV5-8 and J usage is TRBJ1-2. Germline V gene data show CDR1 as SGHTS and CDR2 as YDEGEE. The CDR3 numbers 13 amino acids, ends counted.

This clonotype was detected many times. V usage is TRBV5-1 and J usage is TRBJ2-2; maybe TRBD1 (7 bases). Deletions cut 2 bases from V and 1 base from J, with 12 bases between. CDR3 length: 16 amino acids. In germline, CDR1 is SGHRS, CDR2 YFSETQ. In DNA, the CDR3 is TGCGCCAGCAGCTTTCAGGGGGGTCAGAACACCGGGGAGCTGTTTTTT. As protein: CASSFQGGQNTGELFF.

The table lists this clonotype with many counts. This sequence joins TRBV3-1 and TRBJ1-2; the match to TRBD1 covers 9 bases. The germline gives CDR1 LGHDT, CDR2 YNNKEL (reference sequence). V lost 3 bases and J lost 3; bases outside the gene matches: 5. This CDR3 is built from 15 residues. In DNA form, the CDR3 reads TGTGCCAGCAGCCAGGGGACAGGGTTCTACTATGGCTACACCTTC. Amino acids: CASSQGTGFYYGYTF. The whole variable domain, filled in from reference TRBV3-1 and TRBJ1-2, reads DTAVSQTPKYLVTQMGNDKSIKCEQNLGHDTMYWYKQDSKKFLKIMFSYNNKELIINETVPNRFSPKSPDKAHLNLHINSLELGDSAVYFCASSQGTGFYYGYTFGSGTRLTVV.

This clonotype was counted at least ten times. The CDR3 region has the DNA TGTGCCAGCAGACCGGGACCCCTGTTAAATGAGCAGTTCTTC. This sequence encodes CASRPGPLLNEQFF. J is TRBJ2-1 and V is TRBV6-2 or TRBV6-3; possibly TRBD1 or TRBD2 for D (5 bases each). This CDR3 contains 14 residues. With 6 bases removed from V and 7 bases from J, the gap between germline ends came to 16 bases. Germline V CDR1 and CDR2: MNHEY, SVGEGT.

This rearrangement joins TRBV29-1 to TRBJ1-1; D is possibly TRBD1 (6 bases). CDR3 length equals 11 residues. CDR1 is SQVTM and CDR2 is ANQGSEA in the germline V gene. Deletions cut 5 bases from V and 10 bases from J, with 14 bases between. This CDR3 reads CSVIQGKVAFF. DNA of the CDR3: TGCAGCGTTATTCAGGGGAAGGTAGCTTTCTTT. The whole variable domain, remainder taken from reference TRBV29-1 and TRBJ1-1, is SAVISQKPSRDICQRGTSLTIQCQVDSQVTMMFWYRQQPGQSLTLIATANQGSEATYESGFVIDKFPISRPNLTFSTLTVSNMSPEDSSIYLCSVIQGKVAFFGQGTRLTVV.

This clonotype was detected ten times or more. The chain combines TRBV11-2 with TRBJ1-2; perhaps TRBD1 as D (5 bases). The CDR3 runs 13 residues. Trimming took off 2 bases at V and 8 bases at J, with 12 bases between the two ends. CDR1 is SGHAT, CDR2 FQNNGV, per germline. CDR3 nucleotide sequence: TGTGCCAGCAGCTTAACACAGGTGTTAGGCTACACCTTC. This gives the protein CASSLTQVLGYTF.

Only a few counts were recorded for this clonotype. This chain connects TRBV7-6 to TRBJ2-1; no reliable D call. Between the trimmed V and J ends, which lost 3 bases and 5 bases, there was a span of 8 bases. Looked up from germline, CDR1 is SGHVS and CDR2 is FNYEAQ. The CDR3 has 13 residues. CDR3 sequence (DNA): TGTGCCAGCAGCTTTTTGGGTGACAATGAGCAGTTCTTC. This codes for CASSFLGDNEQFF. The full variable domain, its missing parts supplied by reference TRBV7-6 and TRBJ2-1, is GAGVSQSPRYKVTKRGQDVALRCDPISGHVSLYWYRQALGQGPEFLTYFNYEAQQDKSGLPNDRFSAERPEGSISTLTIQRTEQRDSAMYRCASSFLGDNEQFFGPGTRLTVL.